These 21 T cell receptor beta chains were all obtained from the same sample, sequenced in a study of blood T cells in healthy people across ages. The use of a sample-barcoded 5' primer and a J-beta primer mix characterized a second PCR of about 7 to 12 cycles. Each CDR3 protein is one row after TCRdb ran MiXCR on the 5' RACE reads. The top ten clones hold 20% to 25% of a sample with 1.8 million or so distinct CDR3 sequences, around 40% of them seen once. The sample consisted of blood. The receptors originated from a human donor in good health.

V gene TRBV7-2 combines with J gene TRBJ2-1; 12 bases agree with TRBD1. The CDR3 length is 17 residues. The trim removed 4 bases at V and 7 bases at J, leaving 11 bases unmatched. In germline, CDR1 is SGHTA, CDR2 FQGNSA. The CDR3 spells CASSSAGTGGRWNEQFF. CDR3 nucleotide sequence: TGTGCCAGCAGCTCAGCGGGGACAGGGGGCCGGTGGAATGAGCAGTTCTTC.

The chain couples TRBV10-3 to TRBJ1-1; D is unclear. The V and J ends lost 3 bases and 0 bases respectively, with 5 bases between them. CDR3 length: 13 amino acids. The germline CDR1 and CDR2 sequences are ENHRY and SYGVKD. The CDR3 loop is CAISEGVNTEAFF. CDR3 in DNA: TGTGCCATCAGTGAAGGAGTGAACACTGAAGCTTTCTTT.

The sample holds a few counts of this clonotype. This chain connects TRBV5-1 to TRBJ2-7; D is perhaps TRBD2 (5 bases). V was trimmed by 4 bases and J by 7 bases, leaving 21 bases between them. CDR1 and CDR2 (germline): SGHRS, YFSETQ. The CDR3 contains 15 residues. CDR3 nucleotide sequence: TGCGCCAGCAGCCCTCAGTCCGGGGTCCCGGGAGAGCAGTACTTC. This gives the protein CASSPQSGVPGEQYF.

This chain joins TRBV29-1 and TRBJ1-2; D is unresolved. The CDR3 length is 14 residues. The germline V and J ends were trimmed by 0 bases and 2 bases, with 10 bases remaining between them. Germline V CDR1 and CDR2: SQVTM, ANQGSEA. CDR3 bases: TGCAGCGTTGAAGATGAGAGGCAGAACTATGGCTACACCTTC. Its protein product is CSVEDERQNYGYTF.

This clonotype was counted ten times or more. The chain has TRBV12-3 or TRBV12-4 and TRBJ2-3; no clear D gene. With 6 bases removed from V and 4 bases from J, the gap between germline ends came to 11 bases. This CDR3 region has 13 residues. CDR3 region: CASSFGIADTQYF. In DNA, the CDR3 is TGTGCCAGCAGCTTTGGTATCGCAGATACGCAGTATTTT.

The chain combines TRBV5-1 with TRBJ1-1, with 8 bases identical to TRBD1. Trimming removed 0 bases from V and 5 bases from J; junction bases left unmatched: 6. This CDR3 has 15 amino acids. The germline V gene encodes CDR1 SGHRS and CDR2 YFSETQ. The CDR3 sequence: CASSLGTGPLTEAFF. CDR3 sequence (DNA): TGCGCCAGCAGCTTGGGGACAGGGCCTTTGACTGAAGCTTTCTTT.

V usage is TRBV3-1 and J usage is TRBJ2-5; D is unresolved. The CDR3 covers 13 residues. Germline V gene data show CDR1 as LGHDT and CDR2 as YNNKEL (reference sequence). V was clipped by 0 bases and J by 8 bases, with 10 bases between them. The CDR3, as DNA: TGTGCCAGCAGCCAAGATGCTCAGGATACCCAGTACTTC. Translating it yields CASSQDAQDTQYF.

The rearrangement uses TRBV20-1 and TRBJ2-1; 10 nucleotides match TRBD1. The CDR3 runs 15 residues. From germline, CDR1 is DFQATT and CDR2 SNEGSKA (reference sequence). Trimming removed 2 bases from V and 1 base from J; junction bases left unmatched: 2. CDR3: CSARRQGASYNEQFF. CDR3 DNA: TGCAGTGCTAGAAGACAGGGGGCATCCTACAATGAGCAGTTCTTC.

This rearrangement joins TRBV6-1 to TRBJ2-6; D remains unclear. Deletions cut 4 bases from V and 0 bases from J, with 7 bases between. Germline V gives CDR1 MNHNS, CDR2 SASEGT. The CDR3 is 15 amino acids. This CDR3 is CASSGHGSGANVLTF. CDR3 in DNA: TGTGCCAGCAGTGGGCACGGCTCTGGGGCCAACGTCCTGACTTTC.

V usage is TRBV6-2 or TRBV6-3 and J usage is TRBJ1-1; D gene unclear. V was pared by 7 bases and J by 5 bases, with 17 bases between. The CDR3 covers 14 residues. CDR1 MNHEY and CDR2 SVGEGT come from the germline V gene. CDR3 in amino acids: CASTPGYEQTEAFF. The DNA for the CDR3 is TGTGCCAGCACCCCAGGTTATGAACAGACTGAAGCTTTCTTT.

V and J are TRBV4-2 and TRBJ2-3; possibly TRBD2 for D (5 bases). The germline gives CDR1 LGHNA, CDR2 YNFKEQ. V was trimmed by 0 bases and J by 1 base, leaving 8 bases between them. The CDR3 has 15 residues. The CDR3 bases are TGTGCCAGCAGCCAAGAATTGCGGGGCACAGATACGCAGTATTTT. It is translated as CASSQELRGTDTQYF.

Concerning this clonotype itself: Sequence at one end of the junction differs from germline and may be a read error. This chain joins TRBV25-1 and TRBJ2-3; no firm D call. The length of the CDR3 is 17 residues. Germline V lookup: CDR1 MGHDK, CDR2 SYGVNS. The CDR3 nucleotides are TGTGCCAGCAGCGAATATTTTCGGCCCCAAGAGGCAGATACGCAGTATTTT. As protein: CASSEYFRPQEADTQYF.

This CDR3 reads CASSHSRGAKSTGYNEKLFF. CDR3 coding DNA: TGTGCCAGCAGCCATTCCCGGGGTGCCAAATCGACAGGCTATAATGAAAAACTGTTTTTT. The V call is TRBV9, the J call TRBJ1-4, with D possibly being TRBD1 (6 bases). In germline, CDR1 is SGDLS, CDR2 YYNGEE. Trimming shortened V by 4 bases and J by 4 bases, and 29 bases separated the two germline ends. This CDR3 comprises 20 residues.

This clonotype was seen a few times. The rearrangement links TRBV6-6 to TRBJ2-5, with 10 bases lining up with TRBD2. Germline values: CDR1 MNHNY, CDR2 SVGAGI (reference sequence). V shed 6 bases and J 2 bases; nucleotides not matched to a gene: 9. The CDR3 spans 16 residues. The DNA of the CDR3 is TGTGCCAGCAGCCCCGGACTAGCGGAATCTCAAGAGACCCAGTACTTC. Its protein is CASSPGLAESQETQYF.

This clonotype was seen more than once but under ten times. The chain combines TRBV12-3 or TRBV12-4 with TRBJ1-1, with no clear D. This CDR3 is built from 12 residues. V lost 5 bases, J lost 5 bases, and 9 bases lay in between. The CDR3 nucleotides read TGTGCCAGCAGTCGAACAAGGACTGAAGCTTTCTTT. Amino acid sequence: CASSRTRTEAFF.

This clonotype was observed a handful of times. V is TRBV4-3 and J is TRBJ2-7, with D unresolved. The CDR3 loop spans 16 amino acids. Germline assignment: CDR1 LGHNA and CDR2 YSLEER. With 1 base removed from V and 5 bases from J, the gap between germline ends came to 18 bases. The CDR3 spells CASSQVAWGLGDEQYF. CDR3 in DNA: TGCGCCAGCAGCCAAGTTGCGTGGGGTCTCGGTGACGAGCAGTACTTC.

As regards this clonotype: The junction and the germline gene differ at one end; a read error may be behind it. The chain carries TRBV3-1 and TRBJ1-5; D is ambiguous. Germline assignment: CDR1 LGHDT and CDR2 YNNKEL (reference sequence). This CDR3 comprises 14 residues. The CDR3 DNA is TGTGCCAGCAACCAAGATAGTTCCGGCCAGCCCCAGCATTTT. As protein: CASNQDSSGQPQHF.

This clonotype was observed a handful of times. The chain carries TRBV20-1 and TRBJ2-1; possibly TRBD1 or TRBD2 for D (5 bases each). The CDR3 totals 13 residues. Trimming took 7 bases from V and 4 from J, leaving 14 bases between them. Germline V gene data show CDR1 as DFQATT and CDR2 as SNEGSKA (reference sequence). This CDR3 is CSGTPGAYNEQFF. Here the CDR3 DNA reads TGCAGTGGTACACCCGGGGCTTACAATGAGCAGTTCTTC.

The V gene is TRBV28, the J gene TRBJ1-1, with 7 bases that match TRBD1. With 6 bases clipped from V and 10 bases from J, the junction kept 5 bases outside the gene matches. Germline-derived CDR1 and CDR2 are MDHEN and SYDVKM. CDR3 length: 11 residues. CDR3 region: CASSQRTGAFF. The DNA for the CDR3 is TGTGCCAGCAGCCAACGGACAGGAGCTTTCTTT.

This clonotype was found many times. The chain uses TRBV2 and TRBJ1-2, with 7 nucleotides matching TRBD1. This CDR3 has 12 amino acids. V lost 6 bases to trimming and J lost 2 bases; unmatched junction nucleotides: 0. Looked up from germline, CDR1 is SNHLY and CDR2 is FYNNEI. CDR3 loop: CASRGQNYGYTF. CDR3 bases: TGTGCCAGCAGGGGACAGAACTATGGCTACACCTTC.

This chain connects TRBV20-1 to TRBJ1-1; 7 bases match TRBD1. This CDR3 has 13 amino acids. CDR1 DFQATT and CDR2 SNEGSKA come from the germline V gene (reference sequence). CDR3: CGVSGQVNTEAFF. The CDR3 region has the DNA TGCGGTGTTTCCGGACAGGTAAACACTGAAGCTTTCTTT.